The 15 T cell receptor beta chains listed next were all sequenced from one sample in a study of cytomegalovirus exposure and HLA in healthy donors. Use of 60 Vbeta and 13 Jbeta primers characterized the PCR. Using immunoSEQ multiplex PCR, the repertoire was profiled, and TCRdb retains in-frame clones only, with some absent. The table shows about 140,000 clones, with over 70% occurring only once. Specimen: PBMCs. The receptors stem from a man in his forties in good health and CMV-seronegative.

The V gene is TRBV5-4, the J gene TRBJ2-7; D is perhaps TRBD1 (5 bases). V was cut by 3 bases and J by 0 bases, with 7 bases left in between. CDR1 and CDR2 from the germline V gene are SGHNT and YYREEE (reference sequence). The CDR3 totals 13 residues. The CDR3 DNA reads TGTGCCAGCAGCTCCCAGGGCTCCTACGAGCAGTACTTC. Translation gives CASSSQGSYEQYF. Using reference TRBV5-4 and TRBJ2-7 for the parts outside the CDR3, the full variable domain is ETGVTQSPTHLIKTRGQQVTLRCSSQSGHNTVSWYQQALGQGPQFIFQYYREEENGRGNFPPRFSGLQFPNYSSELNVNALELDDSALYLCASSSQGSYEQYFGPGTRLTVT.

J is TRBJ2-7 and V is TRBV6-5; the match to TRBD1 covers 12 bases. V was pared by 2 bases and J by 7 bases, with 9 bases of the junction left unmatched. Looked up from germline, CDR1 is MNHEY and CDR2 is SVGAGI. The length of the CDR3 is 16 residues. The CDR3 is CASSYSSGQGAREQYF. CDR3 nucleotides: TGTGCCAGCAGTTACAGTTCGGGACAGGGGGCGCGGGAGCAGTACTTC.

This sequence joins TRBV6-5 and TRBJ2-7, with D perhaps TRBD2 (6 bases). The germline V and J ends were trimmed by 8 bases and 6 bases, with 11 bases remaining between them. This CDR3 has 11 amino acids. Germline values: CDR1 MNHEY, CDR2 SVGAGI. The chain's CDR3 is CASEWGGEQYF. The CDR3 DNA reads as TGTGCCAGCGAATGGGGAGGCGAGCAGTACTTC.

V gene TRBV11-3 combines with J gene TRBJ2-7; 13 bases align to TRBD2. After removal of 5 bases from V and 5 bases from J, the junction contained 3 bases not matched to a gene. The CDR3 extends over 14 amino acids. The germline CDR1 and CDR2 sequences are SGHNT and YENEEA. CDR3 nucleotides: TGTGCCAGCAGCAGGACTAGCGGGAGCCACGAGCAGTACTTC. Translated: CASSRTSGSHEQYF. Combining the CDR3 with reference TRBV11-3 and TRBJ2-7 gives the whole variable domain EAGVVQSPRYKIIEKKQPVAFWCNPISGHNTLYWYLQNLGQGPELLIRYENEEAVDDSQLPKDRFSAERLKGVDSTLKIQPAELGDSAVYLCASSRTSGSHEQYFGPGTRLTVT.

This chain joins TRBV6-4 and TRBJ1-1, with D uncertain. The germline gives CDR1 MRHNA, CDR2 SNTAGT. V lost 0 bases, J lost 4 bases, and 6 bases lay in between. The CDR3 consists of 13 residues. DNA for the CDR3: TGTGCCAGCAGTGACTCCCGGGGCACTGAAGCTTTCTTT. This translates into CASSDSRGTEAFF.

The table lists this clone with a few counts. The rearrangement uses TRBV4-3 and TRBJ1-5; D may be TRBD1 (6 bases). CDR3 length: 15 residues. The germline CDR1 and CDR2 sequences are LGHNA and YSLEER. Trimming left V 0 bases short and J 2 bases short, with 8 bases between. The CDR3 DNA reads as TGCGCCAGCAGCCAAGATCGACAGGGCAATCAGCCCCAGCATTTT. It encodes CASSQDRQGNQPQHF.

Here the CDR3 DNA reads TGCGCCAGCAGCTTAGACAGCTCTGGGGCCAACGTCCTGACTTTC. It yields the protein CASSLDSSGANVLTF. The chain joins TRBV5-1 to TRBJ2-6; the D gene is possibly TRBD1 (5 bases). CDR1 is SGHRS, CDR2 YFSETQ, per germline. CDR3 length: 15 amino acids. Trimming pared 2 bases from V and 0 bases from J, leaving 6 bases between.

V is TRBV7-9 and J is TRBJ2-2, with D perhaps matching TRBD2 (6 bases). V dropped 4 bases and J dropped 4 bases, with 10 bases sitting between them. The CDR3 contains 14 residues. Germline loops: CDR1 SEHNR, CDR2 FQNEAQ (reference sequence). This CDR3 is CASSSGDSTGELFF. The CDR3 bases are TGTGCCAGCAGCTCGGGGGACTCCACCGGGGAGCTGTTTTTT.

The chain employs TRBV9 and TRBJ2-2, with 9 bases lining up with TRBD2. This CDR3 comprises 17 residues. Unmatched junction bases numbered 6, after V lost 1 base and J lost 2 bases. Germline V gives CDR1 SGDLS, CDR2 YYNGEE. The CDR3 bases are TGTGCCAGCAGCGTACGAGCGGGAGGATTTAACACCGGGGAGCTGTTTTTT. This codes for CASSVRAGGFNTGELFF.

The V gene is TRBV9, the J gene TRBJ2-1; 10 positions agree with TRBD2. Trimming cost V 0 bases and J 0 bases; bases outside gene matches: 6. CDR1 and CDR2 (germline): SGDLS, YYNGEE. The CDR3 contains 18 residues. The CDR3 DNA reads as TGTGCCAGCAGCGTAGTCGCTAGCGGGAGCCTCTCCTACAATGAGCAGTTCTTC. Amino acid sequence: CASSVVASGSLSYNEQFF.

This clone has only a few counts. The rearrangement links TRBV10-3 to TRBJ1-1, with D possibly being TRBD1 (5 bases). Germline values: CDR1 ENHRY, CDR2 SYGVKD. This CDR3 has 12 amino acids. Trimming left V 3 bases short and J 3 bases short, with 5 bases between. This CDR3 is CAISEGDTEAFF. DNA for the CDR3: TGTGCCATCAGTGAAGGGGACACTGAAGCTTTCTTT.

The gene calls are TRBV6-1 and TRBJ2-7, with 11 positions matching TRBD1. The germline gives CDR1 MNHNS, CDR2 SASEGT. V dropped 3 bases and J dropped 4; count of bases not matched to a gene: 17. The CDR3 sequence is 19 residues long. CDR3 amino acids: CASSDPRTGGRFTLYEQYF. The CDR3 nucleotides read TGTGCCAGCAGTGACCCCCGGACAGGGGGCAGGTTTACCCTATACGAGCAGTACTTC.

The J gene is TRBJ1-2, the V gene TRBV6-1; D may be TRBD1 (6 bases). The CDR3 runs to 16 residues. The V end lost 2 bases, the J end lost 4 bases, and 17 bases lay between the germline ends. Per germline, CDR1 MNHNS and CDR2 SASEGT. This CDR3 is CASSESSGGGVYGYTF. In DNA, the CDR3 is TGTGCCAGCAGTGAATCTTCAGGCGGGGGCGTCTATGGCTACACCTTC.

This clone was detected only once. The chain is built from TRBV4-1 and TRBJ1-2, with 7 bases matching TRBD1. This CDR3 spans 16 amino acids. V dropped 3 bases and J dropped 1; count of bases not matched to a gene: 8. The V gene's germline CDR1 is MGHRA and CDR2 YSYEKL. The CDR3 loop reads CASSQGQSLHNYGYTF. The CDR3 DNA follows: TGCGCCAGCAGCCAGGGACAGAGTCTACATAACTATGGCTACACCTTC.

The chain carries TRBV19 and TRBJ2-5, with TRBD2 identical over 13 bases. The germline CDR1 and CDR2 sequences are LNHDA and SQIVND (reference sequence). Germline trimming cut 2 bases from V and 5 bases from J; bases unmatched to any gene: 11. The CDR3 is 18 residues long. The CDR3 sequence: CASSILSLTSGGSETQYF. The CDR3 DNA sequence: TGTGCCAGTAGTATACTCTCCCTGACTAGCGGGGGGAGTGAGACCCAGTACTTC.